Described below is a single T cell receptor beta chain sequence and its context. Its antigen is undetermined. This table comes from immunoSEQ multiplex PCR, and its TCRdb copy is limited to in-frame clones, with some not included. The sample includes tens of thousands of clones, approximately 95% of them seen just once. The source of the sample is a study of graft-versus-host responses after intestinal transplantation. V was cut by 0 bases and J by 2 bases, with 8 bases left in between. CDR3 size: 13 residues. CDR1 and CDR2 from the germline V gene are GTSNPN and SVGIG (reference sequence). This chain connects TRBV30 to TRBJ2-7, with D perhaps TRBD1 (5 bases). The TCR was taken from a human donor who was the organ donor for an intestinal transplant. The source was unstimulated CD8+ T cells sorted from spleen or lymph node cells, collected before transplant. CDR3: CAWSVSRAYEQYF. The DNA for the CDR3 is TGTGCCTGGAGTGTAAGCAGGGCCTACGAGCAGTACTTC.